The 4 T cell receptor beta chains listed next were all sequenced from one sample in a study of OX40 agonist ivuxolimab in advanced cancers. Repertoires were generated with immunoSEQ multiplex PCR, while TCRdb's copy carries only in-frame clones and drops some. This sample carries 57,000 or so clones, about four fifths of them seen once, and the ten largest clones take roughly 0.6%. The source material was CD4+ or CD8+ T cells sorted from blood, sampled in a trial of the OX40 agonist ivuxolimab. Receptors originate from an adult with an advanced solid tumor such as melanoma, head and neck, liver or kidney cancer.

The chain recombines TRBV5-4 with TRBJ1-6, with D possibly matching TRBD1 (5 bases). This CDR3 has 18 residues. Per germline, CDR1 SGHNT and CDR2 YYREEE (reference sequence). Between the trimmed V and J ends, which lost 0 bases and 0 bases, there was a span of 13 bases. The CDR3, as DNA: TGTGCCAGCAGCTTGGCGGCAGGGACCAGCTCCTATAATTCACCCCTCCACTTT. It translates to CASSLAAGTSSYNSPLHF.

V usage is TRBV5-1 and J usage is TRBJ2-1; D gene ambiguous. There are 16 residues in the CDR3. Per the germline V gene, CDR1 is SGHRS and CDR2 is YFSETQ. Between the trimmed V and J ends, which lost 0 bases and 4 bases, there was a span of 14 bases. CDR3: CASSLGGSTSYNEQFF. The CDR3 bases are TGCGCCAGCAGCTTGGGCGGTAGCACCTCTTACAATGAGCAGTTCTTC. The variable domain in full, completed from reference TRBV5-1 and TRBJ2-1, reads KAGVTQTPRYLIKTRGQQVTLSCSPISGHRSVSWYQQTPGQGLQFLFEYFSETQRNKGNFPGRFSGRQFSNSRSEMNVSTLELGDSALYLCASSLGGSTSYNEQFFGPGTRLTVL.

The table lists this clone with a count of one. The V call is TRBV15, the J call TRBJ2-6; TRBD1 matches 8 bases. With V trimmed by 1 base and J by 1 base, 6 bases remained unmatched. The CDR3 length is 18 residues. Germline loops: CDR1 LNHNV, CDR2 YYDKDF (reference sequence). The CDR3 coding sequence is TGTGCCACCAGCAGAGTCCCAGGGGGCCCTTCTGGGGCCAACGTCCTGACTTTC. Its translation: CATSRVPGGPSGANVLTF.

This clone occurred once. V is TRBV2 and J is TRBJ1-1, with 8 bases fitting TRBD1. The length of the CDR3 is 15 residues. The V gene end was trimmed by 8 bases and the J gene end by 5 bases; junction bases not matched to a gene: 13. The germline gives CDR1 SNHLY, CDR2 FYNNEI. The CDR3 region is CASGRGQGAGTEAFF. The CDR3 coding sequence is TGTGCCAGCGGCCGCGGGCAGGGGGCAGGAACTGAAGCTTTCTTT.